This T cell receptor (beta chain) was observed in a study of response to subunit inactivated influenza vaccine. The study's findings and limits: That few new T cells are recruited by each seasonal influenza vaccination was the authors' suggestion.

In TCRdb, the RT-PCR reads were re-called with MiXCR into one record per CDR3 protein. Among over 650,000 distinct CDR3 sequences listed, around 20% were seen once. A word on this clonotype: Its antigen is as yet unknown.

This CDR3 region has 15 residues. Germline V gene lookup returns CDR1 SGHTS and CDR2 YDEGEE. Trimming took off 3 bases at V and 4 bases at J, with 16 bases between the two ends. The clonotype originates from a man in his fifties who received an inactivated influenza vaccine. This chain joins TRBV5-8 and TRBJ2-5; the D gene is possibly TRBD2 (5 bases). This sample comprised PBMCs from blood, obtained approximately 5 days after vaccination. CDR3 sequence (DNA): TGTGCCAGCAGCTATTTCGTGGGTCGGGGAGAGACCCAGTACTTC. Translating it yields CASSYFVGRGETQYF.